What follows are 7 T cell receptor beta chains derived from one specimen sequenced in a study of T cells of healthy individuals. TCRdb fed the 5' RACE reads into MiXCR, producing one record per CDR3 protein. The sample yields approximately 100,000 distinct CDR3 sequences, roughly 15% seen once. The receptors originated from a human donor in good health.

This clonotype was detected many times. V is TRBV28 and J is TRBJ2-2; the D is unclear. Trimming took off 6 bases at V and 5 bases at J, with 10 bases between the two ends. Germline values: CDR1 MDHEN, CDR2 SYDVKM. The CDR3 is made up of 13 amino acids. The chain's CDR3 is CASRGSSTGELFF. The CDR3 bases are TGTGCCAGCAGGGGCAGTTCAACCGGGGAGCTGTTTTTT.

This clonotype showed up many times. CDR3 bases: TGTGCCAGCAGCCTTACCGGGGGCCAGAATCAGCCCCAGCATTTT. Its protein product is CASSLTGGQNQPQHF. This chain uses TRBV5-5 with TRBJ1-5; the D gene is possibly TRBD1 (6 bases). Germline V gene sequence: CDR1 SGHKS, CDR2 YYEKEE (reference sequence). The CDR3 runs to 15 residues. Trimming took 4 bases from V and 4 from J, leaving 15 bases between them.

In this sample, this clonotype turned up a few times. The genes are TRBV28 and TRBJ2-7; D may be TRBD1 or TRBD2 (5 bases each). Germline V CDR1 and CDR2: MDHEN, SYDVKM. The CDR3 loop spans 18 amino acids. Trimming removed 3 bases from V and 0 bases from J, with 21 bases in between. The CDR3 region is CASSFFGGATTSSYEQYF. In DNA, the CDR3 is TGTGCCAGCAGTTTCTTTGGGGGAGCCACCACGAGCTCCTACGAGCAGTACTTC. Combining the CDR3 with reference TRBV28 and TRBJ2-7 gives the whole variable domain DVKVTQSSRYLVKRTGEKVFLECVQDMDHENMFWYRQDPGLGLRLIYFSYDVKMKEKGDIPEGYSVSREKKERFSLILESASTNQTSMYLCASSFFGGATTSSYEQYFGPGTRLTVT.

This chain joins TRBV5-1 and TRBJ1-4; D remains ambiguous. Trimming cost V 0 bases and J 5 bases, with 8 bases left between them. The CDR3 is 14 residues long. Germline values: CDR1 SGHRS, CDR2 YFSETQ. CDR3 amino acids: CASSLVAGNEKLFF. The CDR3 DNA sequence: TGCGCCAGCAGCTTGGTCGCGGGGAATGAAAAACTGTTTTTT.

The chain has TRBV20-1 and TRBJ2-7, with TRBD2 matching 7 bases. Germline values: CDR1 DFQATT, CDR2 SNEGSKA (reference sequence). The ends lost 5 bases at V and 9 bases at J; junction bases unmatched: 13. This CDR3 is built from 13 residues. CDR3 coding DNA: TGCAGTGCTGCTCTCCGGACTAGACACGGGCAGTACTTC. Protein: CSAALRTRHGQYF.

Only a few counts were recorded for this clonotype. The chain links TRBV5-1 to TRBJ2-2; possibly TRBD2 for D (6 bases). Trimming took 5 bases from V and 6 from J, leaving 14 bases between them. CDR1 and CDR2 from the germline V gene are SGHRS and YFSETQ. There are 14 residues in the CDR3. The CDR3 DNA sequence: TGCGCCAGCAGGGCCAGGGAGGTCGCCGGGGAGCTGTTTTTT. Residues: CASRAREVAGELFF.

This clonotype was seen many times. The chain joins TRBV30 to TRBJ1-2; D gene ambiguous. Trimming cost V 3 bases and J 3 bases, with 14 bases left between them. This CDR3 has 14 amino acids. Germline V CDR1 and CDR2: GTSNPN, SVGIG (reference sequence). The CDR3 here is CAWSARGRDYGYTF. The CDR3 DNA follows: TGTGCCTGGAGCGCCCGCGGCAGAGACTATGGCTACACCTTC.